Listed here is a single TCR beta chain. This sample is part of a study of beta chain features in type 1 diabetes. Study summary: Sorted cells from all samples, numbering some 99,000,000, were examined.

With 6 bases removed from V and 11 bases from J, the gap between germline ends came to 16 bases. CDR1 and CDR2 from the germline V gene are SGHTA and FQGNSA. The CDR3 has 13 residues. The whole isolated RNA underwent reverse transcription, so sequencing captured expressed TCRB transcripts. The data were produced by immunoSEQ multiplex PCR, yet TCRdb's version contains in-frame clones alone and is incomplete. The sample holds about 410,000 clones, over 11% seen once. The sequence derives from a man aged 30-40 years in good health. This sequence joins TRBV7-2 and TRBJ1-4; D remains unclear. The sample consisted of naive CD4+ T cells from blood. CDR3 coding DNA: TGTGCCAGCAGTCCAATATTCTCGGAGAAACTGTTTTTT. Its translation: CASSPIFSEKLFF.